The clone carrying this TCR beta chain was detected a few times. The data derive from a study of naive and memory T cell subsets. Four PCR rounds used nested alpha and beta constant region primers plus the SP2 primer. Alpha and beta constant region primers primed reverse transcription for blood and skin samples. TCRdb independently ran MiXCR on the 5' RACE reads; one entry per CDR3 protein. The table shows 56,000 or so distinct CDR3 sequences, with under 10% occurring only once. TCR cDNA received a 3' ligated oligonucleotide that carried a UMI. Adult healthy volunteers gave 2.5 ml peripheral blood for whole-blood RNA. Cells were not sorted; total RNA input targeted about 1 to 1000 ng. Germline V CDR1 and CDR2: SGHNT, YYREEE (reference sequence). The trim removed 0 bases at V and 4 bases at J, leaving 4 bases unmatched. The CDR3 consists of 15 residues.

The chain combines TRBV5-4 with TRBJ1-1; 9 positions agree with TRBD1. This sequence was found in a female donor in good health. CDR3 bases: TGTGCCAGCAGCTTGGCCCAGACAGGGGGCACTGAAGCTTTCTTT. This gives the protein CASSLAQTGGTEAFF.